This T cell receptor (beta chain) was captured in a study of blood T cell repertoires in COVID-19. Across the study: Material from acute and convalescent COVID-19 was sourced from the United States, Italy and Spain. PBMCs, B-cell-depleted T cells, or T cells were the source of the cDNA or gDNA that made up the material.

Some clones are missing from TCRdb's copy, which holds only in-frame ones; the method was immunoSEQ multiplex PCR. The table includes 200,000 to 300,000 clones, approximately 80% detected once. Trimming pared 5 bases from V and 4 bases from J, leaving 11 bases between. The CDR3 spans 12 residues. Looked up from germline, CDR1 is SQVTM and CDR2 is ANQGSEA. This TCR derives from a man aged 40-49 years with acute or convalescent COVID-19. The gene calls are TRBV29-1 and TRBJ2-5, with a weak D call TRBD2 (6 bases). What was sequenced was peripheral blood. CDR3 sequence reads: CSVRREGETQYF. The CDR3, as DNA: TGCAGCGTTCGGCGGGAAGGAGAGACCCAGTACTTC.